This T cell receptor (beta chain) was sequenced during a study of cytomegalovirus exposure and HLA in healthy donors. Overall study: The 110 or so validation repertoires were produced on the same platform as the roughly 670 repertoires of the first cohort. This was reported in a later analysis. Broader study findings: Later, an analysis found that TCR clusters from the first cohort tended to co-occur in the 120 or so validation repertoires.

V lost 5 bases, J lost 3 bases, and 8 bases stayed unmatched. The CDR3 loop spans 15 amino acids. Germline V gene sequence: CDR1 LGHNT, CDR2 FRNRAP. The assay was immunoSEQ multiplex PCR, and TCRdb's table has in-frame clones only and misses some. The top ten hold 1.5% to 2% of the sample, which has 120,000 or so clones, about 87% seen once. As concerns this clone: Its matching antigen is unknown.

Donors came from a validation cohort of some 110 subjects, distinct from the first 666-subject cohort. V gene TRBV12-5 combines with J gene TRBJ2-7, with 9 nucleotides matching TRBD2. Sequences were obtained from PBMCs. The receptor was isolated from a man in his late teens or twenties in good health and CMV-seronegative. The CDR3 DNA reads TGTGCTAGTGGTCTAGCGGGGAGGGGGAGCTACGAGCAGTACTTC. It translates to CASGLAGRGSYEQYF.